One and the same sample provided the 18 T cell receptor beta chains below, sequenced in a study of cytomegalovirus exposure and HLA in healthy donors. 60 Vbeta and 13 Jbeta primers were used in PCR. TCRdb's table, derived via immunoSEQ multiplex PCR, lists solely in-frame clones and lacks some. The top ten clones hold roughly 3.5% of a sample with more than 95,000 clones, roughly 70% of them seen once. Sequenced material: PBMCs. The receptor source for this set is a woman aged 45-65 years in good health and CMV-seronegative.

The V gene is TRBV7-2, the J gene TRBJ2-5; tentative D call: TRBD1 (9 bases). Trimming left V 7 bases short and J 7 bases short, with 22 bases between. This CDR3 has 15 residues. CDR1 and CDR2 from the germline V gene are SGHTA and FQGNSA. The CDR3 reads CASKGQGGTRGTQYF. The CDR3 region has the DNA TGTGCCAGCAAGGGACAGGGTGGGACTAGAGGGACCCAGTACTTC.

The table lists this clone with a few counts. The rearrangement uses TRBV7-3 and TRBJ1-1, with 8 bases that match TRBD1. The junction had 3 bases not matched to a gene; V was cut back by 7 bases and J by 2 bases. Germline assignment: CDR1 SGHTA and CDR2 FQGTGA. The CDR3 runs to 13 residues. The CDR3 DNA sequence: TGTGCCAGCAAGGGACAGGTAAACACTGAAGCTTTCTTT. Its protein is CASKGQVNTEAFF.

This clone was recorded only once. This chain uses TRBV7-3 with TRBJ2-2, with a tentative D call TRBD2 (6 bases). Germline CDR1 is SGHTA and CDR2 is FQGTGA. V lost 2 bases and J 5 bases, leaving 15 bases between the germline ends. CDR3 size: 16 residues. The CDR3 nucleotides read TGTGCCAGCAGCTTACGGTCGGGAGTTAAAACCGGGGAGCTGTTTTTT. Translation: CASSLRSGVKTGELFF.

The rearrangement uses TRBV5-8 and TRBJ2-5; TRBD1 might be the D (6 bases). The V end lost 0 bases, the J end lost 2 bases, and 17 bases lay between the germline ends. The CDR3 sequence is 17 residues long. Germline V gives CDR1 SGHTS, CDR2 YDEGEE. Written as DNA, the CDR3 is TGTGCCAGCAGCTTGGGGTCCGGGACAAACACACAAGAGACCCAGTACTTC. It encodes CASSLGSGTNTQETQYF.

This rearrangement joins TRBV2 to TRBJ1-5; TRBD1 matches at 9 bases. Germline lookup yields CDR1 SNHLY and CDR2 FYNNEI. The junction had 7 bases not matched to a gene; V was cut back by 5 bases and J by 5 bases. The CDR3 totals 15 residues. CDR3 in amino acids: CASSRTGGDDQPQHF. CDR3 DNA: TGTGCCAGCAGTAGAACAGGGGGCGACGATCAGCCCCAGCATTTT.

The chain carries TRBV7-2 and TRBJ1-4; no definite D call. From germline, CDR1 is SGHTA and CDR2 FQGNSA. The CDR3 has 14 amino acids. The ends were cut back, 1 base at V and 3 bases at J, with 6 bases in the middle. The CDR3 bases are TGTGCCAGCAGCTTAGGGCTCCCTAATGAAAAACTGTTTTTT. It yields the protein CASSLGLPNEKLFF.

This clone was picked up a small number of times. V is TRBV25-1 and J is TRBJ2-5, with D possibly TRBD1 on 5 matching bases. Looked up from germline, CDR1 is MGHDK and CDR2 is SYGVNS. V dropped 3 bases and J dropped 5 bases, with 13 bases sitting between them. CDR3 length: 14 amino acids. CDR3 nucleotides: TGTGCCAGCAGTGACCCTAGGGGAATGGAGACCCAGTACTTC. Translated, it gives CASSDPRGMETQYF.

The chain joins TRBV19 to TRBJ2-7; 7 positions match TRBD1. The CDR3 spans 13 residues. V shed 5 bases and J 2 bases; nucleotides not matched to a gene: 3. Per the germline V gene, CDR1 is LNHDA and CDR2 is SQIVND (reference sequence). The DNA of the CDR3 is TGTGCCAGTAGTTTCGGACAGGCCTACGAGCAGTACTTC. This codes for CASSFGQAYEQYF.

This chain joins TRBV7-3 and TRBJ2-4; 8 positions match TRBD2. CDR1 SGHTA and CDR2 FQGTGA come from the germline V gene. The junction had 6 bases not matched to a gene; V was cut back by 5 bases and J by 9 bases. The CDR3 is 13 residues long. CDR3 amino acids: CASSQGGRSIQYF. Written as DNA, the CDR3 is TGTGCCAGCAGCCAGGGCGGGAGGAGCATTCAGTACTTC.

V and J are TRBV7-2 and TRBJ2-3, with 7 nucleotides matching TRBD2. Germline V lookup: CDR1 SGHTA, CDR2 FQGNSA. J lost 4 bases, V lost 7 bases, and 11 bases had no gene match. The CDR3 has 15 amino acids. This CDR3 reads CASINWAGASDTQYF. In DNA, the CDR3 is TGTGCCAGCATCAATTGGGCGGGAGCTTCAGATACGCAGTATTTT.

Remarks on this clone: At one end the junction does not follow the germline gene, possibly because of a read error. The chain carries TRBV2 and TRBJ2-3; D may be TRBD2 (7 bases). The CDR3 loop spans 18 amino acids. Per germline, CDR1 SNHLY and CDR2 FYNNEI. The CDR3 reads CASSLLVAGAPSTDAQYF. CDR3 bases: TGTGCCAGCAGCCTCCTGGTCGCGGGGGCCCCTAGCACAGATGCGCAGTATTTT.

Concerning this clone itself: The germline gene is not matched at one end of the junction; a read error may be the cause. V and J are TRBV10-1 and TRBJ2-1; D is undetermined. The germline CDR1 and CDR2 sequences are WNHNN and SYGVQD (reference sequence). The CDR3 runs 12 residues. In DNA, the CDR3 is TGCGCCAGCAGTGAGGGGTACAGTGAGCAGTTCTTC. It is translated as CASSEGYSEQFF.

This chain links TRBV29-1 with TRBJ1-2; D remains ambiguous. The CDR3 covers 14 residues. V dropped 4 bases and J dropped 10 bases, with 22 bases sitting between them. Germline CDR1 reads SQVTM; CDR2 reads ANQGSEA. The DNA of the CDR3 is TGCAGCGTTGGAGGATTTTTTTCCACGGGTCACTACACCTTC. Its translation is CSVGGFFSTGHYTF.

The chain recombines TRBV2 with TRBJ2-5, with a tentative D call TRBD2 (6 bases). Per the germline V gene, CDR1 is SNHLY and CDR2 is FYNNEI. There are 13 residues in the CDR3. Trimming removed 5 bases from V and 9 bases from J, with 16 bases in between. The CDR3 sequence: CASSSRQPGAQYF. CDR3 nucleotide sequence: TGTGCCAGCAGTTCCAGACAGCCGGGGGCCCAGTACTTC.

This clone was counted only a few times. The rearrangement links TRBV18 to TRBJ1-3, with no clear D. The germline gives CDR1 KGHSH, CDR2 LQKENI. This CDR3 has 15 amino acids. The V gene lost 2 bases and the J gene lost 3 bases, with 11 bases spanning the gap. DNA for the CDR3: TGTGCCAGCTCACCAGTCCAGTTGGTTGGAAACACCATATATTTT. Amino acid sequence: CASSPVQLVGNTIYF.

This clone was seen a handful of times. The chain is built from TRBV18 and TRBJ1-2; D not resolved. This CDR3 has 14 amino acids. The germline V gene encodes CDR1 KGHSH and CDR2 LQKENI. V was pared by 4 bases and J by 0 bases, with 9 bases between. This CDR3 reads CASSRGASNYGYTF. The CDR3 DNA reads TGTGCCAGCTCACGAGGAGCGTCTAACTATGGCTACACCTTC.

The sample holds a few counts of this clone. The chain combines TRBV28 with TRBJ2-1, with TRBD1 matching 11 bases. The CDR3 length is 17 residues. The germline gives CDR1 MDHEN, CDR2 SYDVKM. Germline trimming cut 3 bases from V and 0 bases from J; bases unmatched to any gene: 4. CDR3 DNA: TGTGCCAGCAGTTTGTCCGGGACAGGGGGCTCCTACAATGAGCAGTTCTTC. This translates into CASSLSGTGGSYNEQFF.

V is TRBV21-1 and J is TRBJ2-7; the table assigns TRBD1, which was not confirmed against the DNA. TRBV21-1 is a recognized pseudogene. CDR3 length: 18 amino acids. DNA of the CDR3: TGTGCCAGCAGCAAACTAAAGGGGGTAGGGGTATCTGGCTACGAGCAGTACTTC. It specifies CASSKLKGVGVSGYEQYF.